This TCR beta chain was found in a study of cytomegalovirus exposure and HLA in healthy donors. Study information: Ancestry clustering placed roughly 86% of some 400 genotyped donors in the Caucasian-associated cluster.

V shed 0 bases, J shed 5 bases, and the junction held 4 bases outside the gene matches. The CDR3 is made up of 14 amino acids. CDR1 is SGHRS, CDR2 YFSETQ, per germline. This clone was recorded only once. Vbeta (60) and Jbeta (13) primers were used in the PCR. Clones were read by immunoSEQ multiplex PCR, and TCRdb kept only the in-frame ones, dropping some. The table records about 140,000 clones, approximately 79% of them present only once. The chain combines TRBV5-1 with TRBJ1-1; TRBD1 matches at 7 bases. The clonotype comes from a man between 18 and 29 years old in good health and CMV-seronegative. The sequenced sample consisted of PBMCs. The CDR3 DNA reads TGCGCCAGCAGCTTGGTGACACAGGGGACTGAAGCTTTCTTT. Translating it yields CASSLVTQGTEAFF.